These 13 T cell receptor beta chains share one sample of origin, sequenced in a study of CD8 T cells in Susac syndrome. RNA totalling roughly 0.5 to 1 ug underwent reverse transcription with random hexamers. TCRdb itself ran the immunoSEQ multiplex PCR reads through MiXCR, one entry per CDR3 protein. The profile covers some 100,000 distinct CDR3 sequences, with around 90% appearing a single time and 0.13% to 0.15% taken by the ten largest. The specimen sequenced was CD4+ T cells from PBMCs. The receptors come from a human donor in good health.

This sequence joins TRBV3-1 and TRBJ2-5; 8 bases agree with TRBD2. CDR3 length: 14 residues. Per the germline V gene, CDR1 is LGHDT and CDR2 is YNNKEL (reference sequence). V lost 3 bases to trimming and J lost 3 bases; unmatched junction nucleotides: 3. This CDR3 reads CASSHTSGEETQYF. For the CDR3, the DNA is TGTGCCAGCAGCCATACTAGCGGAGAAGAGACCCAGTACTTC.

V gene TRBV7-3 combines with J gene TRBJ2-3, with 10 bases matching TRBD2. Germline V gene lookup returns CDR1 SGHTA and CDR2 FQGTGA. This CDR3 has 17 residues. V shed 3 bases and J 8 bases; nucleotides not matched to a gene: 14. CDR3 coding DNA: TGTGCCAGCAGCTTCCCCTTAGCGGGAGGCGCCGTGGGTACGCAGTATTTT. It encodes CASSFPLAGGAVGTQYF.

The V call is TRBV20-1, the J call TRBJ2-2, with 7 bases identical to TRBD2. The CDR3 is made up of 16 amino acids. Germline CDR1 reads DFQATT; CDR2 reads SNEGSKA (reference sequence). Trimming cost V 3 bases and J 4 bases; bases outside gene matches: 11. CDR3 coding DNA: TGCAGTGCTAGTGGGGCCGCGGGGGTGGGCACCGGGGAGCTGTTTTTT. Its translation: CSASGAAGVGTGELFF.

The genes are TRBV12-5 and TRBJ1-4, with D hard to call. Trimming stripped 0 bases from V and 8 bases from J, with 4 bases between. CDR1 LGHNT and CDR2 FRNRAP come from the germline V gene. This CDR3 comprises 12 residues. In DNA form, the CDR3 reads TGTGCTAGTGGTTTGGTCCACGAAAAACTGTTTTTT. It codes for CASGLVHEKLFF. The full variable domain, in which reference TRBV12-5 and TRBJ1-4 provide the parts outside the CDR3, is DARVTQTPRHKVTEMGQEVTMRCQPILGHNTVFWYRQTMMQGLELLAYFRNRAPLDDSGMPKDRFSAEMPDATLATLKIQPSEPRDSAVYFCASGLVHEKLFFGSGTQLSVL.

The chain combines TRBV7-2 with TRBJ1-4; D ambiguous. The CDR3 extends over 13 amino acids. The germline V gene encodes CDR1 SGHTA and CDR2 FQGNSA. V was cut by 5 bases and J by 5 bases, with 9 bases left in between. CDR3 protein: CASSPQRNEKLFF. CDR3 in DNA: TGTGCCAGCAGCCCACAAAGAAATGAAAAACTGTTTTTT.

The genes are TRBV5-5 and TRBJ2-7; the D gene is possibly TRBD1 (5 bases). The CDR3 loop spans 13 amino acids. The V end lost 0 bases, the J end lost 3 bases, and 7 bases lay between the germline ends. CDR1 SGHKS and CDR2 YYEKEE come from the germline V gene (reference sequence). The chain's CDR3 is CASSLVGHYEQYF. The CDR3 nucleotides read TGTGCCAGCAGCTTGGTCGGACACTACGAGCAGTACTTC.

The chain employs TRBV6-5 and TRBJ2-3; 8 nucleotides line up with TRBD2. Germline CDR1 reads MNHEY; CDR2 reads SVGAGI. The CDR3 is made up of 15 amino acids. V lost 5 bases to trimming and J lost 4 bases; unmatched junction nucleotides: 8. The chain's CDR3 is CASSPGTRLADTQYF. In DNA form, the CDR3 reads TGTGCCAGCAGTCCCGGGACTAGACTCGCAGATACGCAGTATTTT.

Concerning this clonotype: A junction end diverges from the germline sequence, so it may reflect a read error. V usage is TRBV24-1 and J usage is TRBJ2-1, with D possibly called TRBD1 or TRBD2 (5 bases each). There are 13 residues in the CDR3. The germline V gene encodes CDR1 KGHDR and CDR2 SFDVKD. CDR3 loop: CATSDNLNGATVF. As DNA, the CDR3 is TGTGCCACCAGTGATAACCTAAACGGGGCAACCGTCTTC.

The chain's CDR3 is CSVELAATQQFF. The CDR3, as DNA: TGCAGCGTTGAACTCGCGGCAACCCAGCAGTTCTTC. This rearrangement joins TRBV29-1 to TRBJ2-1, with D hard to call. The CDR3 sequence is 12 residues long. Trimming removed 2 bases from V and 11 bases from J, with 13 bases in between. The germline gives CDR1 SQVTM, CDR2 ANQGSEA.

This chain uses TRBV6-6 with TRBJ2-3; 10 bases align to TRBD2. CDR3 size: 15 residues. Germline CDR1 is MNHNY and CDR2 is SVGAGI (reference sequence). J gave up 3 bases and V 2 bases, and 2 bases lay outside the gene matches. The CDR3 nucleotides are TGTGCCAGCAGTTACCCTAGCGGGAGAACAGATACGCAGTATTTT. It encodes CASSYPSGRTDTQYF.

This clonotype was detected only once. The chain has TRBV7-9 and TRBJ2-1, with TRBD1 matching over 8 bases. CDR1 is SEHNR, CDR2 FQNEAQ, per germline (reference sequence). The V gene end was trimmed by 5 bases and the J gene end by 8 bases; junction bases not matched to a gene: 11. The CDR3 has 15 amino acids. CDR3 nucleotide sequence: TGTGCCAGCAGCCGTACTGGGACAGGCACTGATGAGCAGTTCTTC. Translation: CASSRTGTGTDEQFF.

This chain joins TRBV2 and TRBJ2-1; D is perhaps TRBD1 or TRBD2 (5 bases each). The germline V gene encodes CDR1 SNHLY and CDR2 FYNNEI. CDR3 length: 17 amino acids. V was cut by 2 bases and J by 7 bases, with 21 bases left in between. In nucleotides, the CDR3 is TGTGCCAGCAGTGAAAGGGGTAGCGCCTTCAGAGGGAATGAGCAGTTCTTC. Encoded protein: CASSERGSAFRGNEQFF.

J is TRBJ2-1 and V is TRBV19; D is perhaps TRBD1 (5 bases). The V and J ends lost 3 bases and 1 base respectively, with 13 bases between them. The CDR3 contains 16 residues. Germline CDR1 and CDR2: LNHDA and SQIVND (reference sequence). The DNA of the CDR3 is TGTGCCAGTAGTATCGATGGGAAGGGGTCCTACAATGAGCAGTTCTTC. It translates to CASSIDGKGSYNEQFF.